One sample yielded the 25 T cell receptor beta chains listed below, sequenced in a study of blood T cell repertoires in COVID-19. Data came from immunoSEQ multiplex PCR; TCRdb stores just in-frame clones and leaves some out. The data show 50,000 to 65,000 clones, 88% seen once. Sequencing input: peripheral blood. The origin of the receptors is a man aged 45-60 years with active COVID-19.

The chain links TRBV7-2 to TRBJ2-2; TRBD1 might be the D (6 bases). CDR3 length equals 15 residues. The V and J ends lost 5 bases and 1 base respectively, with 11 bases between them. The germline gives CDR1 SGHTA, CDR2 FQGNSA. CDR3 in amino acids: CASSHTTGNTGELFF. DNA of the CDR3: TGTGCCAGCAGCCATACGACAGGGAACACCGGGGAGCTGTTTTTT. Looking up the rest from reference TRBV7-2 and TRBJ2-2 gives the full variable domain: GAGVSQSPSNKVTEKGKDVELRCDPISGHTALYWYRQSLGQGLEFLIYFQGNSAPDKSGLPSDRFSAERTGGSVSTLTIQRTQQEDSAVYLCASSHTTGNTGELFFGEGSRLTVL.

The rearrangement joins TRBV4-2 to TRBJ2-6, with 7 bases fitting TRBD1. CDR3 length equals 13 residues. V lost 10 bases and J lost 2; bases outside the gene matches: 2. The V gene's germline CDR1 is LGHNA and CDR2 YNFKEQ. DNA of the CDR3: TGTGCCACGAGGGGGCCTGGGGCCAACGTCCTGACTTTC. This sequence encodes CATRGPGANVLTF.

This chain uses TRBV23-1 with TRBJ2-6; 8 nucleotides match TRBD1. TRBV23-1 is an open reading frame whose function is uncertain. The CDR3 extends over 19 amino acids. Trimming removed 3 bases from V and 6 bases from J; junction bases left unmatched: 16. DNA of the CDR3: TGCGCCAGCAGTCAGTTCAGGGGGCCTCCCTTTTGCGAGGCCAACGTCCTGACTTTC. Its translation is CASSQFRGPPFCEANVLTF.

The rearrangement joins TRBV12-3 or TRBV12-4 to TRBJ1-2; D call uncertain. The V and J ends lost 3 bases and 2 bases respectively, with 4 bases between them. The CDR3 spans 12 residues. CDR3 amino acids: CASSLRNYGYTF. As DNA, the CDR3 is TGTGCCAGCAGTTTGCGGAACTATGGCTACACCTTC.

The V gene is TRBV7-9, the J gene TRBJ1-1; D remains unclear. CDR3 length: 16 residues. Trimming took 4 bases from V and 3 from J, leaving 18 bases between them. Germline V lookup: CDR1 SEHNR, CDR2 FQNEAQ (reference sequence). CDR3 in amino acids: CASSSRWGGGYTEAFF. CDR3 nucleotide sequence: TGTGCCAGCAGCTCAAGGTGGGGAGGAGGTTACACTGAAGCTTTCTTT.

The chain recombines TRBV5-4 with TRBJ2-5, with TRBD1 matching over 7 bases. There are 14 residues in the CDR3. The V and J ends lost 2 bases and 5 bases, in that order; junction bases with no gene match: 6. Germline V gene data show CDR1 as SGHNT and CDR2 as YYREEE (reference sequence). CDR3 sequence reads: CASSFRGRRETQYF. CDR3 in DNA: TGTGCCAGCAGCTTTAGGGGGCGCCGGGAGACCCAGTACTTC.

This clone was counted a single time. CDR3 sequence (DNA): TGTGCCACCAGTGATCCTTCCGGAGCGCAAGAGACCCAGTACTTC. This codes for CATSDPSGAQETQYF. The chain is built from TRBV24-1 and TRBJ2-5, with D unclear. From germline, CDR1 is KGHDR and CDR2 SFDVKD. The length of the CDR3 is 15 residues. Trimming shortened V by 3 bases and J by 2 bases, and 12 bases separated the two germline ends.

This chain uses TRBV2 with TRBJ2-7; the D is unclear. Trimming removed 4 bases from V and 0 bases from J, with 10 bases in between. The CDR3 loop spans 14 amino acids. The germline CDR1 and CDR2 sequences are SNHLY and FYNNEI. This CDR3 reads CASSGSLSSYEQYF. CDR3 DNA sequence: TGTGCCAGCAGTGGGAGCCTGAGCTCCTACGAGCAGTACTTC.

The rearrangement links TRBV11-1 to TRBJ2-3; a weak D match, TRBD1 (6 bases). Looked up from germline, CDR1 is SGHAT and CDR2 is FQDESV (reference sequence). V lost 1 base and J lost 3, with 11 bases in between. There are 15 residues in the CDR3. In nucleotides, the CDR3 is TGTGCCAGCAGCTTAGTCTTGAGGGGGACAGATACGCAGTATTTT. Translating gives CASSLVLRGTDTQYF.

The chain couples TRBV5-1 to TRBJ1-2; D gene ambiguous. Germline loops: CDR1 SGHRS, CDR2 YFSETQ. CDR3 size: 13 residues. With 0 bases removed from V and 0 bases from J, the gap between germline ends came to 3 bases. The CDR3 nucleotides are TGCGCCAGCAGCTTGGGTACTAACTATGGCTACACCTTC. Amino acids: CASSLGTNYGYTF.

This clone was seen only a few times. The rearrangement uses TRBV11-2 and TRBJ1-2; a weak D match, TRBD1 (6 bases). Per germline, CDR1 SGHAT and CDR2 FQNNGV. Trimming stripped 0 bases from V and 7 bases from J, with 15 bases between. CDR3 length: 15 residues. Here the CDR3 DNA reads TGTGCCAGCAGCTTAGACAGGGGTTTTGATTCTGGCTACACCTTC. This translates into CASSLDRGFDSGYTF. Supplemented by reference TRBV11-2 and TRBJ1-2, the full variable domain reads EAGVAQSPRYKIIEKRQSVAFWCNPISGHATLYWYQQILGQGPKLLIQFQNNGVVDDSQLPKDRFSAERLKGVDSTLKIQPAKLEDSAVYLCASSLDRGFDSGYTFGSGTRLTVV.

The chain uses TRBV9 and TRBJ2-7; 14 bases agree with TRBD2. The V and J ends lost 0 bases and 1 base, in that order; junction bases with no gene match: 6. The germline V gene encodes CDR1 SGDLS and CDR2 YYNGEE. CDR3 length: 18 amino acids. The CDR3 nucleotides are TGTGCCAGCAGCGTAGGTACAGGGACTAGCGGGGGTTCCTACGAGCAGTACTTC. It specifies CASSVGTGTSGGSYEQYF.

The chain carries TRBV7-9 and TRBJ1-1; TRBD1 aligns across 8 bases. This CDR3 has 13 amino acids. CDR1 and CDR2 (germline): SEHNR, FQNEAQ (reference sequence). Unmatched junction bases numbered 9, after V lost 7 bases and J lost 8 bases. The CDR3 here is CASNPGQATEAFF. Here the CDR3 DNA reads TGTGCCAGCAATCCGGGACAGGCAACCGAAGCTTTCTTT. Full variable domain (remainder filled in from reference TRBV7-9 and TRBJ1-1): DTGVSQNPRHKITKRGQNVTFRCDPISEHNRLYWYRQTLGQGPEFLTYFQNEAQLEKSRLLSDRFSAERPKGSFSTLEIQRTEQGDSAMYLCASNPGQATEAFFGQGTRLTVV.

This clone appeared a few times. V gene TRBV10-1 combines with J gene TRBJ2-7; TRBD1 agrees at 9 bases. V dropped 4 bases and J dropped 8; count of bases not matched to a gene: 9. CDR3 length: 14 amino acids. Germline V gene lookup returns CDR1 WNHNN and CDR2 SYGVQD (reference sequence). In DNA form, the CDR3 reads TGCGCCAGCAGTGGGACAGGGGCCCCTACGAAGCAGTACTTC. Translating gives CASSGTGAPTKQYF.

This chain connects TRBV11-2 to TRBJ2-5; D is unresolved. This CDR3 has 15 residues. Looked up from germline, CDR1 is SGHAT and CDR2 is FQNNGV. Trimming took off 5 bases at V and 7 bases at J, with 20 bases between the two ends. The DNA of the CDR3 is TGTGCCAGCAGCCCACAGCTGGGCTCAGCCGGGACCCAGTACTTC. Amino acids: CASSPQLGSAGTQYF.

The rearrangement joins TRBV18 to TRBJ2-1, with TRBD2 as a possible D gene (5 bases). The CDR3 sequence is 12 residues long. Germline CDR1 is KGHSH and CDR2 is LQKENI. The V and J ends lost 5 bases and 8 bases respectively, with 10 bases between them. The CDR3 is CASSSVSDEQFF. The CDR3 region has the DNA TGTGCCAGCTCATCAGTTAGCGATGAGCAGTTCTTC.

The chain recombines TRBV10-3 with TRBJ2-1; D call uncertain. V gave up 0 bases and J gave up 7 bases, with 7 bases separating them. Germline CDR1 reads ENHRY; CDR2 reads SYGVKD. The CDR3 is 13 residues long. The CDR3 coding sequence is TGTGCCATCAGTGAGTCGACTCGGAATGAGCAGTTCTTC. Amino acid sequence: CAISESTRNEQFF.

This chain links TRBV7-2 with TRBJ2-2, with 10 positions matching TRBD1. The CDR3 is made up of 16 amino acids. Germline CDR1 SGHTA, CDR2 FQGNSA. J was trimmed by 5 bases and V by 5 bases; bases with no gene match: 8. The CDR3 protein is CASSLRDRGYTGELFF. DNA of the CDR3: TGTGCCAGCAGCCTCCGGGACAGGGGATATACCGGGGAGCTGTTTTTT.

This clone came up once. For the CDR3, the DNA is TGTGCCAGTAGTCAAGGGACAGGCTACGAGCAGTACTTC. Protein: CASSQGTGYEQYF. The chain uses TRBV19 and TRBJ2-7; the match to TRBD1 covers 8 bases. Germline V lookup: CDR1 LNHDA, CDR2 SQIVND (reference sequence). The V and J ends lost 5 bases and 3 bases, in that order; junction bases with no gene match: 3. CDR3 size: 13 residues.

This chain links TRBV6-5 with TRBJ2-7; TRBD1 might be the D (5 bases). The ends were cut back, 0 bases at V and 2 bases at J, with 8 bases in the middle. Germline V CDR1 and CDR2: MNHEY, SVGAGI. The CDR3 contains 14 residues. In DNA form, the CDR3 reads TGTGCCAGCAGTTACTCGCGGACAACCTACGAGCAGTACTTC. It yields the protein CASSYSRTTYEQYF.

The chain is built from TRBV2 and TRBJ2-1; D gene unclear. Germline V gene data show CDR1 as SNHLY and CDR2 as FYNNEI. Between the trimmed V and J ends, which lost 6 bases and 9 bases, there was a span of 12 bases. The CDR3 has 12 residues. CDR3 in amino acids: CASRSRGAEQFF. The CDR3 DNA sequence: TGTGCCAGCAGGTCCCGAGGAGCTGAGCAGTTCTTC.

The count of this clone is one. The CDR3 sequence is CASSPTGLEADTQYF. DNA of the CDR3: TGTGCCAGCAGCCCCACAGGGCTGGAAGCAGATACGCAGTATTTT. The rearrangement joins TRBV7-3 to TRBJ2-3, with D perhaps matching TRBD1 (6 bases). V lost 5 bases, J lost 4 bases, and 16 bases lay in between. Germline V lookup: CDR1 SGHTA, CDR2 FQGTGA. This CDR3 comprises 15 residues.

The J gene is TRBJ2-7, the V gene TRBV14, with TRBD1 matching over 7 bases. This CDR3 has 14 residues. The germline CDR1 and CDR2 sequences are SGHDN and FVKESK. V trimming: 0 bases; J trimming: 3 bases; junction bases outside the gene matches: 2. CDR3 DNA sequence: TGTGCCAGCAGCCAAGAACAGGGGTACTACGAGCAGTACTTC. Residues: CASSQEQGYYEQYF.

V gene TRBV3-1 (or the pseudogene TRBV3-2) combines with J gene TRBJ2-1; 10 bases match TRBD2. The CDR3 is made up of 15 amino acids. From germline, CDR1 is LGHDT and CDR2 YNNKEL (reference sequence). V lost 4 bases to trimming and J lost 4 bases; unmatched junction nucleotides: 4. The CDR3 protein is CASSRALAGYNEQFF. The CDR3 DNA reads TGTGCCAGCAGCCGGGCACTAGCGGGATACAATGAGCAGTTCTTC.

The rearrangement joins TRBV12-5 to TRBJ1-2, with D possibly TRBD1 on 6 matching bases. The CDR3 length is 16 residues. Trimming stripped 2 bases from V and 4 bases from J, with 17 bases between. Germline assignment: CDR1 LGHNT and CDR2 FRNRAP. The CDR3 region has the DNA TGTGCTAGTGGTTTGATTACAGGGTTGGTACCCTATGGCTACACCTTC. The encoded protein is CASGLITGLVPYGYTF. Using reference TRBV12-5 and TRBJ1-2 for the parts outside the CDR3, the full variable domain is DARVTQTPRHKVTEMGQEVTMRCQPILGHNTVFWYRQTMMQGLELLAYFRNRAPLDDSGMPKDRFSAEMPDATLATLKIQPSEPRDSAVYFCASGLITGLVPYGYTFGSGTRLTVV.